The next 29 T cell receptor beta chains were all read from a single sample in a study of blood T cell repertoires in COVID-19. Only in-frame clones appear in the TCRdb table, and some are missing; sequencing was by immunoSEQ multiplex PCR. The sample includes 85,000 to 130,000 clones, approximately 87% of them seen just once. Input material: peripheral blood. These receptors all stem from a man aged 50 to 59 with acute or convalescent COVID-19.

The chain links TRBV6-5 to TRBJ1-1; 7 bases match TRBD1. This CDR3 has 11 residues. V was pared by 6 bases and J by 5 bases, with 0 bases of the junction left unmatched. Germline lookup yields CDR1 MNHEY and CDR2 SVGAGI. The CDR3 DNA reads TGTGCCAGCAGGACAGGGACTGAAGCTTTCTTT. Amino acid sequence: CASRTGTEAFF.

This clone appeared a few times. This chain uses TRBV6-5 with TRBJ2-1, with D perhaps TRBD2 (6 bases). V lost 2 bases, J lost 6 bases, and 14 bases lay in between. There are 15 residues in the CDR3. Germline CDR1 is MNHEY and CDR2 is SVGAGI. The CDR3: CASSYPVGGGNEQFF. CDR3 sequence (DNA): TGTGCCAGCAGTTACCCCGTCGGGGGAGGCAATGAGCAGTTCTTC.

The V call is TRBV28, the J call TRBJ1-5; D is unclear. Germline loops: CDR1 MDHEN, CDR2 SYDVKM. With 6 bases removed from V and 0 bases from J, the gap between germline ends came to 3 bases. The CDR3 contains 12 residues. The CDR3 reads CASRYSNQPQHF. DNA for the CDR3: TGTGCCAGCAGATATAGCAATCAGCCCCAGCATTTT.

The chain joins TRBV29-1 to TRBJ1-1; 9 nucleotides line up with TRBD1. V lost 7 bases and J lost 1; bases outside the gene matches: 7. The CDR3 totals 14 residues. CDR1 is SQVTM and CDR2 is ANQGSEA in the germline V gene. The CDR3 is CSATQGAANTEAFF. Here the CDR3 DNA reads TGCAGCGCTACACAGGGGGCGGCGAACACTGAAGCTTTCTTT.

This chain connects TRBV25-1 to TRBJ2-7, with a tentative D call TRBD1 (6 bases). Germline-derived CDR1 and CDR2 are MGHDK and SYGVNS. CDR3 length: 14 residues. Trimming removed 4 bases at V and 5 bases at J, with 15 bases between. CDR3 DNA: TGTGCCAGCAGTGCACCACAGGGACGGAACGAGCAGTACTTC. Translation gives CASSAPQGRNEQYF.

This clone was seen a single time. V is TRBV27 and J is TRBJ2-4, with D tentatively TRBD2 (5 bases). V lost 2 bases and J lost 4, with 9 bases in between. Germline CDR1 and CDR2: MNHEY and SMNVEV (reference sequence). The CDR3 contains 14 residues. CDR3 nucleotides: TGTGCCAGCAGTTTAATAGGAGGAAAAAACATTCAGTACTTC. Its protein is CASSLIGGKNIQYF.

J is TRBJ2-1 and V is TRBV6-5; 11 nucleotides align to TRBD2. There are 16 residues in the CDR3. The germline gives CDR1 MNHEY, CDR2 SVGAGI. Trimming removed 0 bases from V and 4 bases from J; junction bases left unmatched: 2. This CDR3 reads CASSYSTSGVYNEQFF. CDR3 coding DNA: TGTGCCAGCAGTTACTCGACTAGCGGGGTGTACAATGAGCAGTTCTTC.

The gene calls are TRBV12-3 or TRBV12-4 and TRBJ2-3, with no clear D. Trimming removed 3 bases from V and 6 bases from J, with 4 bases in between. There are 11 residues in the CDR3. CDR3: CASSFRDTQYF. The CDR3 DNA reads TGTGCCAGCAGTTTTCGGGATACGCAGTATTTT.

The CDR3 nucleotides are TGTGCCACCAGCAGAGATTTGGGACAACAAAATGAAAAACTGTTTTTT. Translating gives CATSRDLGQQNEKLFF. The chain uses TRBV15 and TRBJ1-4, with D perhaps TRBD1 (6 bases). The V gene lost 0 bases and the J gene lost 5 bases, with 13 bases spanning the gap. Germline CDR1 and CDR2: LNHNV and YYDKDF (reference sequence). This CDR3 has 16 residues.

V usage is TRBV5-4 and J usage is TRBJ1-2; 8 bases map to TRBD1. CDR1 and CDR2 (germline): SGHNT, YYREEE (reference sequence). CDR3 length: 13 residues. After removal of 4 bases from V and 8 bases from J, the junction contained 7 bases not matched to a gene. CDR3 in amino acids: CASSLRTGNGYTF. The CDR3 DNA reads as TGTGCCAGCAGCCTACGGACAGGGAACGGCTACACCTTC. Full variable domain (missing parts from reference TRBV5-4 and TRBJ1-2): ETGVTQSPTHLIKTRGQQVTLRCSSQSGHNTVSWYQQALGQGPQFIFQYYREEENGRGNFPPRFSGLQFPNYSSELNVNALELDDSALYLCASSLRTGNGYTFGSGTRLTVV.

The chain recombines TRBV11-3 with TRBJ2-1; a weak D match, TRBD1 (6 bases). The V gene lost 3 bases and the J gene lost 2 bases, with 11 bases spanning the gap. The CDR3 is 15 residues long. Germline CDR1 and CDR2: SGHNT and YENEEA. Written as DNA, the CDR3 is TGTGCCAGCAGCTTTAAGGACAGACCCTACAATGAGCAGTTCTTC. This sequence encodes CASSFKDRPYNEQFF.

The genes are TRBV28 and TRBJ2-2; 8 bases align to TRBD1. This CDR3 comprises 17 residues. V was clipped by 5 bases and J by 3 bases; unmatched bases: 11. Looked up from germline, CDR1 is MDHEN and CDR2 is SYDVKM. The CDR3 nucleotides read TGTGCCAGCAGTCCCTTGGTTGGACAGGGTGACACCGGGGAGCTGTTTTTT. This codes for CASSPLVGQGDTGELFF. The whole variable domain, remainder taken from reference TRBV28 and TRBJ2-2, is DVKVTQSSRYLVKRTGEKVFLECVQDMDHENMFWYRQDPGLGLRLIYFSYDVKMKEKGDIPEGYSVSREKKERFSLILESASTNQTSMYLCASSPLVGQGDTGELFFGEGSRLTVL.

The chain carries TRBV5-1 and TRBJ2-2; 9 positions agree with TRBD2. The V and J ends lost 1 base and 2 bases, in that order; junction bases with no gene match: 6. The CDR3 runs 17 residues. Looked up from germline, CDR1 is SGHRS and CDR2 is YFSETQ. The CDR3 reads CASSLPSSGANTGELFF. As DNA, the CDR3 is TGCGCCAGCAGCTTGCCTTCTAGCGGGGCTAACACCGGGGAGCTGTTTTTT.

The chain is built from TRBV5-1 and TRBJ2-1; 10 bases agree with TRBD2. Germline-derived CDR1 and CDR2 are SGHRS and YFSETQ. V shed 4 bases, J shed 6 bases, and the junction held 7 bases outside the gene matches. The CDR3 spans 15 residues. CDR3 sequence (DNA): TGCGCCAGCAGCCGGGGCTCTAGCGGGGGCAATGAGCAGTTCTTC. This encodes CASSRGSSGGNEQFF.

The rearrangement links TRBV19 to TRBJ2-1; D is perhaps TRBD2 (6 bases). The V end was cut by 6 bases, the J end by 3 bases, with 18 bases between. Germline V CDR1 and CDR2: LNHDA, SQIVND (reference sequence). There are 16 residues in the CDR3. In DNA, the CDR3 is TGTGCCAGTAGCCTCCAAAGACTAGGAGGCTACAATGAGCAGTTCTTC. It encodes CASSLQRLGGYNEQFF.

The V call is TRBV7-2, the J call TRBJ1-1; unclear D gene. V lost 3 bases to trimming and J lost 1 base, with 3 bases between them. CDR1 SGHTA and CDR2 FQGNSA come from the germline V gene. CDR3 length equals 12 residues. The CDR3, as DNA: TGTGCCAGCAGCTTCCAGAACACTGAAGCTTTCTTT. Translation gives CASSFQNTEAFF.

The chain couples TRBV10-1 to TRBJ2-3; 7 bases agree with TRBD1. This CDR3 contains 17 residues. Germline trimming cut 8 bases from V and 1 base from J; bases unmatched to any gene: 15. The germline CDR1 and CDR2 sequences are WNHNN and SYGVQD (reference sequence). The CDR3 DNA reads as TGCGCCAGCGGTACAGGGGCCGCAATTTTGGGCACAGATACGCAGTATTTT. Its translation: CASGTGAAILGTDTQYF.

This chain uses TRBV2 with TRBJ2-1, with 13 nucleotides matching TRBD2. Unmatched junction bases numbered 2, after V lost 9 bases and J lost 6 bases. Per the germline V gene, CDR1 is SNHLY and CDR2 is FYNNEI. The CDR3 is 13 amino acids. CDR3 DNA sequence: TGTGCCAGGCGGACTAGCGGGAGCAATGAGCAGTTCTTC. This gives the protein CARRTSGSNEQFF.

V usage is TRBV3-1 (or the pseudogene TRBV3-2) and J usage is TRBJ1-4; maybe TRBD1 (6 bases). CDR1 is LGHDT and CDR2 is YNNKEL in the germline V gene (reference sequence). The V end lost 4 bases, the J end lost 8 bases, and 8 bases lay between the germline ends. This CDR3 has 12 residues. CDR3 amino acids: CASSLGQEKLFF. The CDR3 nucleotides read TGTGCCAGCAGCCTTGGACAGGAAAAACTGTTTTTT.

The chain is built from TRBV7-2 and TRBJ2-7, with a possible D match to TRBD1 (6 bases). Germline lookup yields CDR1 SGHTA and CDR2 FQGNSA. Trimming cost V 2 bases and J 2 bases, with 10 bases left between them. This CDR3 has 14 residues. CDR3 amino acids: CASSLIPGAYEQYF. The CDR3 DNA reads TGTGCCAGCAGCTTAATCCCAGGGGCCTACGAGCAGTACTTC.

The chain couples TRBV11-1 to TRBJ2-1; D gene ambiguous. Looked up from germline, CDR1 is SGHAT and CDR2 is FQDESV (reference sequence). V was pared by 5 bases and J by 5 bases, with 10 bases between. CDR3 size: 13 residues. CDR3 in amino acids: CASSESEDNEQFF. CDR3 sequence (DNA): TGTGCCAGCAGCGAGAGTGAGGACAATGAGCAGTTCTTC.

This chain links TRBV11-2 with TRBJ2-3, with TRBD2 matching over 12 bases. There are 16 residues in the CDR3. Losses at the gene ends were 5 bases for V and 4 bases for J; bases not matched to a gene: 7. Per germline, CDR1 SGHAT and CDR2 FQNNGV. In DNA form, the CDR3 reads TGTGCCAGCAGCACCCAAGGACTAGCGGGACCAGATACGCAGTATTTT. Translated: CASSTQGLAGPDTQYF.

This chain links TRBV9 with TRBJ2-1; 7 nucleotides match TRBD2. Looked up from germline, CDR1 is SGDLS and CDR2 is YYNGEE. The CDR3 totals 18 residues. Trimming at V came to 3 bases and at J to 4 bases, leaving 16 bases not matched to a gene. CDR3 coding DNA: TGTGCCAGCAGCGGTAGCCCCGGGGGGAGGGCGGGGTACAATGAGCAGTTCTTC. It encodes CASSGSPGGRAGYNEQFF.

This rearrangement joins TRBV6-5 to TRBJ1-2; 12 bases match TRBD1. The CDR3 covers 15 residues. Per germline, CDR1 MNHEY and CDR2 SVGAGI. V lost 5 bases, J lost 4 bases, and 5 bases stayed unmatched. The CDR3 loop reads CASSPRDRGPYGYTF. In DNA, the CDR3 is TGTGCCAGCAGTCCCAGGGACAGGGGGCCCTATGGCTACACCTTC.

The chain employs TRBV27 and TRBJ1-2; possible D gene TRBD1, 5 bases. Trimming removed 2 bases from V and 4 bases from J, with 8 bases in between. In germline, CDR1 is MNHEY, CDR2 SMNVEV (reference sequence). This CDR3 contains 13 residues. The CDR3 spells CASSLDRSYGYTF. CDR3 in DNA: TGTGCCAGCAGTTTAGACAGAAGCTATGGCTACACCTTC.

The CDR3 spells CASSLQLAGVVVEQFF. DNA of the CDR3: TGCGCCAGCAGCTTGCAACTAGCGGGAGTGGTCGTTGAGCAGTTCTTC. The chain combines TRBV5-1 with TRBJ2-1, with 11 bases matching TRBD2. The V segment lost 1 base and the J segment 9 bases; nucleotides outside the gene matches: 9. CDR1 SGHRS and CDR2 YFSETQ come from the germline V gene. This CDR3 comprises 16 residues.

V usage is TRBV5-1 and J usage is TRBJ2-2; 7 nucleotides agree with TRBD2. This CDR3 comprises 20 residues. V shed 5 bases and J 3 bases; nucleotides not matched to a gene: 22. CDR1 SGHRS and CDR2 YFSETQ come from the germline V gene. The CDR3 bases are TGCGCCAGCAGAACTCTCCGGGCCCGGCGGGACTATAGCTACACCGGGGAGCTGTTTTTT. Translating gives CASRTLRARRDYSYTGELFF.

The chain recombines TRBV19 with TRBJ2-7, with TRBD2 identical over 8 bases. Germline-derived CDR1 and CDR2 are LNHDA and SQIVND (reference sequence). The CDR3 covers 14 residues. J gave up 2 bases and V 5 bases, and 5 bases lay outside the gene matches. CDR3 DNA sequence: TGTGCCAGTAGTCCGGGACTAGAGGCCTACGAGCAGTACTTC. Translation gives CASSPGLEAYEQYF. Based on the CDR3 plus reference TRBV19 and TRBJ2-7, the full variable domain is DGGITQSPKYLFRKEGQNVTLSCEQNLNHDAMYWYRQDPGQGLRLIYYSQIVNDFQKGDIAEGYSVSREKKESFPLTVTSAQKNPTAFYLCASSPGLEAYEQYFGPGTRLTVT.

This chain uses TRBV24-1 with TRBJ2-1, with D perhaps TRBD2 (5 bases). The germline CDR1 and CDR2 sequences are KGHDR and SFDVKD. The V end was cut by 9 bases, the J end by 6 bases, with 11 bases between. This CDR3 spans 12 amino acids. In DNA form, the CDR3 reads TGTGCCACCCGCGGACTTTCCAATGAGCAGTTCTTC. Its protein product is CATRGLSNEQFF.